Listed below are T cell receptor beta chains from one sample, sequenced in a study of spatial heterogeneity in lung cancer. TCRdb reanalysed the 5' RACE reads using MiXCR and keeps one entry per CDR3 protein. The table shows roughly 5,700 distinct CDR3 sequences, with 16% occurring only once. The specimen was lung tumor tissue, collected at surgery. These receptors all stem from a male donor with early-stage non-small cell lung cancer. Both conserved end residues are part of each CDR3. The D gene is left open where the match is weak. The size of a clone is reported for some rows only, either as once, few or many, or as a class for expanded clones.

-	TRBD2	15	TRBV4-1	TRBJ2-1	CASSLEGLAVNEQFF	TGCGCCAGCAGCCTCGAGGGACTAGCGGTCAATGAGCAGTTCTTC
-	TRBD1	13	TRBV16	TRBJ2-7	CASSQARGREQYF	TGTGCCAGCAGCCAAGCCAGGGGGCGCGAGCAGTACTTC
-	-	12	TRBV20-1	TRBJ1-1	CSARRSNTEAFF	TGCAGTGCTAGACGGTCGAACACTGAAGCTTTCTTT
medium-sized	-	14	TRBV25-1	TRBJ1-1	CASGHGKQNTEAFF	TGTGCCAGTGGCCACGGCAAACAGAACACTGAAGCTTTCTTT
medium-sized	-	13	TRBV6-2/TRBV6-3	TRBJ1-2	CASNPGTPGGYTF	TGTGCCAGCAACCCCGGGACACCGGGAGGCTACACCTTC
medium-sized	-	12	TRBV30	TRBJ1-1	CAWNRASTEAFF	TGTGCCTGGAACAGGGCATCCACTGAAGCTTTCTTT
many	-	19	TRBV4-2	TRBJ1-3	CASSPRAAVTGDSGNTIYF	TGTGCCAGCAGCCCCAGGGCAGCTGTAACAGGTGACTCTGGAAACACCATATATTTT
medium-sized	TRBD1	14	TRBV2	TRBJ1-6	CASSPGTGGSPLHF	TGTGCCAGCAGTCCCGGGACAGGGGGTTCACCCCTCCACTTT
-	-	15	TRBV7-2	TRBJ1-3	CASSFRRGSGNTIYF	TGTGCCAGCAGCTTCCGGCGGGGCTCTGGAAACACCATATATTTT
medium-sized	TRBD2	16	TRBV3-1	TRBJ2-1	CASSLGLAVTFNEQFF	TGTGCCAGCAGCCTGGGACTAGCGGTCACCTTCAATGAGCAGTTCTTC
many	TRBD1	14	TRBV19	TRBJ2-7	CASRETGLAYEQYF	TGTGCCAGTAGGGAGACAGGGCTTGCCTACGAGCAGTACTTC
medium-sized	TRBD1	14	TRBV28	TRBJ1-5	CASRGTGGNQPQHF	TGTGCCAGCAGGGGGACAGGGGGCAATCAGCCCCAGCATTTT
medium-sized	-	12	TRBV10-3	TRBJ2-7	CAISESWPEQYF	TGTGCCATCAGTGAGTCTTGGCCCGAGCAGTACTTC
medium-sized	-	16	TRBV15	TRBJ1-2	CATSRGGEGANYGYTF	TGTGCCACCAGCAGAGGAGGGGAAGGGGCTAACTATGGCTACACCTTC
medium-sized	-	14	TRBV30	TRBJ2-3	CAWSDRDSTDTQYF	TGTGCCTGGAGTGACAGGGACAGCACAGATACGCAGTATTTT
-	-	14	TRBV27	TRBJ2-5	CASSLMGAGETQYF	TGTGCCAGCAGTTTAATGGGGGCTGGGGAGACCCAGTACTTC
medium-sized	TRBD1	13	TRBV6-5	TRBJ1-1	CASRAQGGTEAFF	TGTGCCTCCCGGGCACAGGGGGGCACTGAAGCTTTCTTT
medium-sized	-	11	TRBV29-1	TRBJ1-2	CSVEEGRGYTF	TGCAGCGTTGAGGAGGGGCGGGGCTACACCTTC